The next 22 T cell receptor beta chains were all read from a single sample in a study of patients and donors after allogeneic stem cell transplantation. Using its own MiXCR run on the RT-PCR reads, TCRdb lists one record per CDR3 protein. Of approximately 99,000 distinct CDR3 sequences listed, over 30% are singletons. The sample comprised blood, either unsorted or a sorted T cell fraction (not recorded which). All receptors come from a human donor who was either an allogeneic HSCT recipient or a stem cell or donor lymphocyte infusion donor (not recorded which). It is not recorded whose cells these are; they may come from a transplant donor.

This sequence joins TRBV18 and TRBJ1-2, with a possible D match to TRBD1 (6 bases). Germline V gene sequence: CDR1 KGHSH, CDR2 LQKENI. V was pared by 1 base and J by 5 bases, with 11 bases between. This CDR3 spans 14 amino acids. The CDR3 DNA reads TGTGCCAGCTCACCACTGGACAGCCCGTATGGCTACACCTTC. Its protein product is CASSPLDSPYGYTF.

This clonotype was counted between two and nine times. This chain uses TRBV10-3 with TRBJ1-1; D is possibly TRBD1 (6 bases). The length of the CDR3 is 15 residues. Per the germline V gene, CDR1 is ENHRY and CDR2 is SYGVKD. Trimming took off 3 bases at V and 7 bases at J, with 18 bases between the two ends. The CDR3 loop is CAISDSSGAPHEAFF. The CDR3 nucleotides are TGTGCCATCAGTGATTCTTCAGGGGCGCCCCATGAAGCTTTCTTT.

This clonotype has only a few counts. The CDR3 DNA reads TGTGCCAGCATCCACGACTTGGCGGGGAGGACCGGGGAGCTGTTTTTT. Translated: CASIHDLAGRTGELFF. The V and J genes are TRBV11-2 and TRBJ2-2, with TRBD2 as a possible D gene (6 bases). CDR3 length: 16 amino acids. Germline-derived CDR1 and CDR2 are SGHAT and FQNNGV. V was cut by 7 bases and J by 5 bases, with 20 bases left in between.

The rearrangement links TRBV12-3 or TRBV12-4 to TRBJ2-3, with a weak D call TRBD2 (6 bases). This CDR3 has 15 residues. V was shortened by 5 bases and J by 1 base, with 13 bases between the two germline ends. The CDR3, as DNA: TGTGCCAGCAGTCCTCAGACTAGTGGCACAGATACGCAGTATTTT. Protein: CASSPQTSGTDTQYF.

This clonotype was seen only a few times. The V and J genes are TRBV12-3 or TRBV12-4 and TRBJ2-1; 11 bases fit TRBD2. The V and J ends lost 4 bases and 0 bases, in that order; junction bases with no gene match: 8. The CDR3 has 18 residues. The CDR3 sequence is CASSSPTSGASSYNEQFF. CDR3 DNA: TGTGCCAGCAGTTCTCCGACTAGCGGGGCCAGCTCCTACAATGAGCAGTTCTTC.

The chain recombines TRBV20-1 with TRBJ1-2; no reliable D call. The CDR3 runs 12 residues. CDR1 and CDR2 (germline): DFQATT, SNEGSKA (reference sequence). Trimming took off 3 bases at V and 1 base at J, with 6 bases between the two ends. As DNA, the CDR3 is TGCAGTGCTAGTACAGTTAACTATGGCTACACCTTC. This codes for CSASTVNYGYTF.

The genes are TRBV7-2 and TRBJ2-5, with a weak D call TRBD2 (5 bases). The V and J ends lost 4 bases and 4 bases respectively, with 7 bases between them. The CDR3 sequence is 12 residues long. CDR1 and CDR2 from the germline V gene are SGHTA and FQGNSA. This chain's CDR3 is CASSWAGETQYF. The CDR3 nucleotides are TGTGCCAGCAGCTGGGCGGGAGAGACCCAGTACTTC.

This clonotype turned up a few times. The chain recombines TRBV20-1 with TRBJ2-7; D unresolved. The length of the CDR3 is 11 residues. The V end lost 6 bases, the J end lost 12 bases, and 18 bases lay between the germline ends. Germline lookup yields CDR1 DFQATT and CDR2 SNEGSKA (reference sequence). The CDR3 loop is CSALPRQKRYF. As DNA, the CDR3 is TGCAGTGCGCTTCCTCGCCAGAAACGGTACTTC.

This clonotype appeared many times. The V and J genes are TRBV28 and TRBJ1-6, with no clear D. Germline loops: CDR1 MDHEN, CDR2 SYDVKM. CDR3 length: 16 amino acids. V was trimmed by 4 bases and J by 0 bases, leaving 10 bases between them. CDR3 sequence reads: CASSSGSSSYNSPLHF. CDR3 DNA: TGTGCCAGCAGTTCGGGGAGTTCCTCCTATAATTCACCCCTCCACTTT.

In nucleotides, the CDR3 is TGTGCCATCAGTGAATTCCCGGGGATTGACTACACCTTC. Translated, it gives CAISEFPGIDYTF. V gene TRBV10-3 combines with J gene TRBJ1-2; D remains ambiguous. V was trimmed by 3 bases and J by 10 bases, leaving 15 bases between them. The CDR3 extends over 13 amino acids. Germline V lookup: CDR1 ENHRY, CDR2 SYGVKD.

This clonotype was picked up a small number of times. This chain links TRBV5-6 with TRBJ2-5; D uncertain. Germline values: CDR1 SGHDT, CDR2 YYEEEE. Trimming removed 3 bases at V and 1 base at J, with 7 bases between. The CDR3 is 13 amino acids. The chain's CDR3 is CASSWTLQETQYF. The CDR3 DNA reads as TGTGCCAGCAGCTGGACCCTCCAAGAGACCCAGTACTTC.

The chain couples TRBV18 to TRBJ2-7, with D possibly TRBD1 on 6 matching bases. V was shortened by 3 bases and J by 2 bases, with 8 bases between the two germline ends. CDR3 length: 13 residues. The V gene's germline CDR1 is KGHSH and CDR2 LQKENI. The CDR3 coding sequence is TGTGCCAGCTCACCCGGACAGCCCTACGAGCAGTACTTC. Amino acids: CASSPGQPYEQYF.

This clonotype was seen a handful of times. This chain joins TRBV20-1 and TRBJ1-2, with D hard to call. The germline V gene encodes CDR1 DFQATT and CDR2 SNEGSKA (reference sequence). The CDR3 has 12 amino acids. Trimming stripped 3 bases from V and 8 bases from J, with 13 bases between. The CDR3 coding sequence is TGCAGTGCTAGGCAAAGAGAGAGCGGCTACACCTTC. Translation gives CSARQRESGYTF.

In its sample, this clonotype was seen many times. CDR3: CSARGGTENYGYTF. The CDR3 DNA follows: TGCAGTGCTAGAGGGGGGACCGAGAACTATGGCTACACCTTC. The chain joins TRBV20-1 to TRBJ1-2, with a possible D match to TRBD1 (5 bases). V was clipped by 1 base and J by 2 bases, with 11 bases between them. CDR1 is DFQATT, CDR2 SNEGSKA, per germline (reference sequence). This CDR3 contains 14 residues.

The genes are TRBV27 and TRBJ2-1; possible D gene TRBD2, 6 bases. Germline CDR1 reads MNHEY; CDR2 reads SMNVEV (reference sequence). The CDR3 consists of 15 residues. Trimming took 1 base from V and 3 from J, leaving 10 bases between them. CDR3 in amino acids: CASSLWAGFYNEQFF. The CDR3 bases are TGTGCCAGCAGTTTATGGGCGGGATTCTACAATGAGCAGTTCTTC.

This chain links TRBV7-9 with TRBJ1-1, with D possibly matching TRBD1 (5 bases). The germline V gene has CDR1 SEHNR and CDR2 FQNEAQ (reference sequence). The CDR3 loop spans 15 amino acids. Trimming cost V 3 bases and J 2 bases, with 13 bases left between them. This CDR3 is CASSLEGTINTEAFF. The DNA for the CDR3 is TGTGCCAGCAGCTTGGAGGGGACGATCAACACTGAAGCTTTCTTT.

This clonotype appeared a single time. V and J are TRBV6-2 or TRBV6-3 and TRBJ2-1; D unclear. The CDR3 consists of 12 residues. V gave up 2 bases and J gave up 7 bases, with 6 bases separating them. CDR1 MNHEY and CDR2 SVGEGT come from the germline V gene. Here the CDR3 DNA reads TGTGCCAGCAGTTACCCATCGAATGAGCAGTTCTTC. Protein sequence: CASSYPSNEQFF.

This sequence joins TRBV28 and TRBJ1-1; D remains unclear. Looked up from germline, CDR1 is MDHEN and CDR2 is SYDVKM. The CDR3 extends over 12 amino acids. V was pared by 4 bases and J by 5 bases, with 8 bases between. The DNA of the CDR3 is TGTGCCAGCAGTTCGGGTCGAACTGAAGCTTTCTTT. Protein: CASSSGRTEAFF. The full variable domain, with the rest looked up from reference TRBV28 and TRBJ1-1, is DVKVTQSSRYLVKRTGEKVFLECVQDMDHENMFWYRQDPGLGLRLIYFSYDVKMKEKGDIPEGYSVSREKKERFSLILESASTNQTSMYLCASSSGRTEAFFGQGTRLTVV.

This clonotype showed up just once. The chain is built from TRBV6-6 and TRBJ2-5; 7 positions match TRBD1. The CDR3 has 13 amino acids. Germline CDR1 reads MNHNY; CDR2 reads SVGAGI (reference sequence). V shed 5 bases, J shed 4 bases, and the junction held 4 bases outside the gene matches. CDR3: CASSDRAGETQYF. The CDR3 region has the DNA TGTGCCAGCAGTGACAGGGCTGGAGAGACCCAGTACTTC.

This chain connects TRBV20-1 to TRBJ1-5; perhaps TRBD1 as D (6 bases). The CDR3 is 14 amino acids. V gave up 5 bases and J gave up 2 bases, with 13 bases separating them. Looked up from germline, CDR1 is DFQATT and CDR2 is SNEGSKA (reference sequence). Here the CDR3 reads CSAAPGGRNQPQHF. For the CDR3, the DNA is TGCAGTGCTGCCCCGGGGGGGCGCAATCAGCCCCAGCATTTT.

A few counts support this clonotype. The rearrangement links TRBV18 to TRBJ2-7, with D possibly being TRBD2 (5 bases). The CDR3 covers 16 residues. CDR1 KGHSH and CDR2 LQKENI come from the germline V gene. The V and J ends lost 3 bases and 0 bases respectively, with 15 bases between them. The CDR3 reads CASSPIPGTSSYEQYF. CDR3 nucleotide sequence: TGTGCCAGCTCACCCATACCGGGAACTAGCTCCTACGAGCAGTACTTC.

The chain links TRBV12-3 or TRBV12-4 to TRBJ2-5, with 7 bases matching TRBD2. The trim removed 2 bases at V and 5 bases at J, leaving 8 bases unmatched. CDR3 length: 15 amino acids. Written as DNA, the CDR3 is TGTGCCAGCAGTTTACGTGGGAGGGCATGGGAGACCCAGTACTTC. As protein: CASSLRGRAWETQYF.